Listed below are T cell receptor beta chains from one sample, sequenced in a study of cytomegalovirus exposure and HLA in healthy donors. The repertoire was sequenced with immunoSEQ multiplex PCR; TCRdb's copy has only in-frame clones and lacks some. The data contain some 200,000 clones, roughly 80% of them singletons. Sequenced input: PBMCs. The origin of the receptors is a man aged 40-49 years in good health and CMV-seropositive. Both conserved end residues are trimmed from each CDR3. The order of the fields is J gene, V gene, CDR3 protein.

j_gene: TRBJ2-7
v_gene: TRBV6-1
CDR3aa: ASSALGGVAYEQY

j_gene: TRBJ2-1
v_gene: TRBV5-4
CDR3aa: ASSPPLAGTNEQF

j_gene: TRBJ2-5
v_gene: TRBV7-7
CDR3aa: ASSSSLGETQY

j_gene: TRBJ2-5
v_gene: TRBV4-3
CDR3aa: ASSQVVAGGPGTQY

j_gene: TRBJ2-7
v_gene: TRBV11-3
CDR3aa: ASSLDRYEQY

j_gene: TRBJ1-6
v_gene: TRBV5-1
CDR3aa: ASSSYGGVNSPLH

j_gene: TRBJ2-3
v_gene: TRBV9
CDR3aa: ASSLGASGVQTDTQY

j_gene: TRBJ1-2
v_gene: TRBV6-5
CDR3aa: ASRPRDRSNYGYT

j_gene: TRBJ2-7
v_gene: TRBV19
CDR3aa: ASSRDSFYEQY

j_gene: TRBJ1-2
v_gene: TRBV27
CDR3aa: ASSLRPHYGYT

j_gene: TRBJ2-1
v_gene: TRBV5-1
CDR3aa: ASSAEAGSYNEQF

j_gene: TRBJ2-1
v_gene: TRBV5-4
CDR3aa: ASSDRVNEQF